Presented here are 10 T cell receptor beta chains from one specimen sequenced in a study of blood T cells in healthy people across ages. A J-beta primer mix and a sample-barcoded 5' primer were used in a second PCR of roughly 7 to 12 cycles. MiXCR, run by TCRdb on the 5' RACE reads, gives a single entry per CDR3 protein. The profile covers about 1.7 million distinct CDR3 sequences, with 28% appearing a single time and about 8% taken by the ten largest. Sequenced material: blood. These TCRs come from a woman aged 25 to 45 in good health.

This clonotype was observed a handful of times. The genes are TRBV6-6 and TRBJ2-1; 9 bases match TRBD1. Germline-derived CDR1 and CDR2 are MNHNY and SVGAGI (reference sequence). The length of the CDR3 is 16 residues. V lost 6 bases and J lost 4; bases outside the gene matches: 10. The CDR3 DNA is TGTGCCAGCAGGGGAGGACAGACAGGGGGATACAATGAGCAGTTCTTC. This gives the protein CASRGGQTGGYNEQFF.

This clonotype was found a few times. The chain joins TRBV5-1 to TRBJ2-1; 7 positions agree with TRBD2. CDR3 length: 15 amino acids. CDR1 and CDR2 (germline): SGHRS, YFSETQ. V trimming: 3 bases; J trimming: 4 bases; junction bases outside the gene matches: 7. CDR3 sequence: CASSSWGGKYNEQFF. In DNA, the CDR3 is TGCGCCAGCAGCTCTTGGGGGGGGAAATACAATGAGCAGTTCTTC.

In its sample, this clonotype was seen a few times. This chain links TRBV20-1 with TRBJ2-7; D unclear. V was pared by 4 bases and J by 0 bases, with 7 bases between. CDR1 and CDR2 (germline): DFQATT, SNEGSKA (reference sequence). The CDR3 loop spans 12 amino acids. CDR3 DNA sequence: TGCAGTGCTACAGGACCCTCCTACGAGCAGTACTTC. Its translation: CSATGPSYEQYF.

The chain has TRBV5-6 and TRBJ1-2; no definite D call. The V and J ends lost 1 base and 0 bases respectively, with 7 bases between them. Per the germline V gene, CDR1 is SGHDT and CDR2 is YYEEEE. This CDR3 has 14 residues. The CDR3 DNA sequence: TGTGCCAGCAGCTTGAACTACGCTAACTATGGCTACACCTTC. Its protein is CASSLNYANYGYTF.

This chain uses TRBV30 with TRBJ1-4; 8 nucleotides align to TRBD1. With 4 bases clipped from V and 13 bases from J, the junction kept 14 bases outside the gene matches. CDR1 is GTSNPN, CDR2 SVGIG, per germline (reference sequence). CDR3 size: 14 residues. The CDR3 sequence: CAWTKTGVYHRLFF. In DNA form, the CDR3 reads TGTGCCTGGACCAAGACAGGGGTTTATCATCGACTGTTTTTT. The full variable domain, its missing parts supplied by reference TRBV30 and TRBJ1-4, is SQTIHQWPATLVQPVGSPLSLECTVEGTSNPNLYWYRQAAGRGLQLLFYSVGIGQISSEVPQNLSASRPQDRQFILSSKKLLLSDSGFYLCAWTKTGVYHRLFFGSGTQLSVL.

This clonotype showed up just a few times. CDR3 in amino acids: CASSFWTGDDKNIQYF. In DNA form, the CDR3 reads TGTGCCAGCAGTTTCTGGACAGGGGACGACAAAAACATTCAGTACTTC. The chain has TRBV12-3 or TRBV12-4 and TRBJ2-4; TRBD1 agrees at 9 bases. Trimming cost V 3 bases and J 3 bases; bases outside gene matches: 6. This CDR3 comprises 16 residues.

This clonotype was seen only a few times. The rearrangement joins TRBV20-1 to TRBJ2-7; D may be TRBD1 (6 bases). CDR1 DFQATT and CDR2 SNEGSKA come from the germline V gene (reference sequence). The V end lost 6 bases, the J end lost 4 bases, and 19 bases lay between the germline ends. The CDR3 is 14 residues long. The CDR3 sequence is CSATHPGTPYEQYF. Here the CDR3 DNA reads TGCAGTGCAACCCACCCTGGGACACCGTACGAGCAGTACTTC.

This sequence joins TRBV2 and TRBJ2-7; D remains unclear. The CDR3 is made up of 13 amino acids. The germline CDR1 and CDR2 sequences are SNHLY and FYNNEI. V was trimmed by 6 bases and J by 0 bases, leaving 9 bases between them. CDR3 region: CASRTTISYEQYF. CDR3 nucleotides: TGTGCCAGCAGAACTACGATCTCCTACGAGCAGTACTTC.

V usage is TRBV20-1 and J usage is TRBJ2-2, with D tentatively TRBD1 (5 bases). This CDR3 has 14 residues. The germline CDR1 and CDR2 sequences are DFQATT and SNEGSKA (reference sequence). Trimming cost V 4 bases and J 1 base, with 10 bases left between them. For the CDR3, the DNA is TGCAGTGCTACTGAAACAGGGAACACCGGGGAGCTGTTTTTT. Encoded protein: CSATETGNTGELFF.

This clonotype was detected a few times. The gene calls are TRBV29-1 and TRBJ1-1; D call uncertain. Germline-derived CDR1 and CDR2 are SQVTM and ANQGSEA. V lost 5 bases and J 5 bases, leaving 18 bases between the germline ends. The CDR3 runs 14 residues. The CDR3 nucleotides read TGCAGCGTTACCTCGGGTAGAGGCGGTACTGAAGCTTTCTTT. This codes for CSVTSGRGGTEAFF.